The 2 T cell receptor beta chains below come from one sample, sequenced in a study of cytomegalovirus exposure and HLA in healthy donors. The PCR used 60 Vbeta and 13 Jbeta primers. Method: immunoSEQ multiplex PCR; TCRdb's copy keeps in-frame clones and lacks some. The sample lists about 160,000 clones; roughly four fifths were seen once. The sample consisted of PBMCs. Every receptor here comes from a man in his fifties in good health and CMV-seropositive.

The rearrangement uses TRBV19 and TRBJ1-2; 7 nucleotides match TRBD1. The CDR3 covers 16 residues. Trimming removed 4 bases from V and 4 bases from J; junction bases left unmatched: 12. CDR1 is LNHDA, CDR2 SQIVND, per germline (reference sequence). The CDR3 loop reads CASSTDDRVPTYGYTF. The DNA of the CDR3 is TGTGCCAGTAGTACCGATGACAGGGTACCCACCTATGGCTACACCTTC. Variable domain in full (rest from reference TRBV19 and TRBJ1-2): DGGITQSPKYLFRKEGQNVTLSCEQNLNHDAMYWYRQDPGQGLRLIYYSQIVNDFQKGDIAEGYSVSREKKESFPLTVTSAQKNPTAFYLCASSTDDRVPTYGYTFGSGTRLTVV.

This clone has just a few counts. CDR3 bases: TGTGCCAGCAGCCCCCAAGGGGATTCCTACGAGCAGTACTTC. Its protein is CASSPQGDSYEQYF. The chain couples TRBV9 to TRBJ2-7, with TRBD1 as a possible D gene (5 bases). The V gene's germline CDR1 is SGDLS and CDR2 YYNGEE. V gave up 4 bases and J gave up 1 base, with 12 bases separating them. The CDR3 contains 14 residues.